These T cell receptor beta chains were read from a single sample in a study of cytomegalovirus exposure and HLA in healthy donors. Assay used: immunoSEQ multiplex PCR; TCRdb lists only in-frame clones, some missing. The sample holds 200,000 to 250,000 clones, around 86% seen once. The source material was PBMCs. Receptors were obtained from a woman under 30 in good health and CMV-seropositive. The CDR3 runs from the conserved cysteine through the conserved F or W.

V	length	J	CDR3
TRBV15	13	TRBJ2-1	CATSSRSYNEQFF
TRBV6-5	11	TRBJ1-1	CASSRTGVAFF
TRBV23-1	13	TRBJ2-1	CASSPRVIDEQFF
TRBV5-1	15	TRBJ2-7	CASSLVPTGDYEQYF
TRBV5-4	13	TRBJ1-1	CASSPPRDTEAFF
TRBV2	15	TRBJ1-4	CASSPTGAANEKLFF
TRBV28	14	TRBJ1-1	CASLTDKMNTEAFF
TRBV27	16	TRBJ1-2	CASSLSGTGGGYGYTF
TRBV5-1	15	TRBJ1-5	CASSWTGSSNQPQHF
TRBV5-1	12	TRBJ2-1	CASRGSQGGQFF
TRBV10-3	19	TRBJ2-7	CAISGGAVSSGTGSYEQYF
TRBV5-5	14	TRBJ2-7	CASSQAGRGAEQYF
TRBV28	15	TRBJ2-1	CASNVAGDGDGEQFF
TRBV5-1	13	TRBJ2-7	CASSEPVGAEQYF
TRBV5-1	13	TRBJ1-2	CASSLFLRDGYTF
TRBV27	11	TRBJ2-3	CASVNTDTQYF
TRBV5-1	17	TRBJ2-1	CASSLAAAGVGYNEQFF
TRBV11-3	19	TRBJ2-2	CASSSGVAGVRLGHGELFF
TRBV28	16	TRBJ1-5	CASSLVGRGPDQPQHF
TRBV6-5	14	TRBJ1-5	CASSSGYSNQPQHF
TRBV2	15	TRBJ2-1	CASIRTSGHYNEQFF
TRBV6-5	15	TRBJ2-3	CASSSRGEPTDTQYF
TRBV29-1	12	TRBJ2-1	CSVAEGLDEQFF
TRBV19	19	TRBJ2-7	CASSIVQGGPGHGTYEQYF
TRBV7-9	18	TRBJ2-3	CASSLYAGRGDSTDTQYF
TRBV29-1	12	TRBJ1-1	CSSRAANTEAFF
TRBV27	14	TRBJ1-2	CASSLSITGEGYTF
TRBV4-2	15	TRBJ2-3	CASSQVSGGTDTQYF
TRBV4-1	15	TRBJ1-1	CASSQRQGLNTEAFF
TRBV10-1	16	TRBJ2-3	CASSDSTSGVTDTQYF
TRBV28	18	TRBJ2-7	CASTITTGLAGGQGEQYF
TRBV25-1	14	TRBJ1-4	CASREQGAREKLFF
TRBV12-5	16	TRBJ2-7	CASGSSGTGSSYEQYF
TRBV27	17	TRBJ2-3	CASSFIDFETSTDTQYF
TRBV28	13	TRBJ2-3	CASSLQDTNTQYF
TRBV9	14	TRBJ2-7	CASSVGQGPYEQYF
TRBV10-2	16	TRBJ2-7	CASSDRGLAGLYEQYF
TRBV29-1	12	TRBJ2-3	CSVAEQPDTQYF
TRBV11-3	15	TRBJ2-1	CASSLAGKVNNEQFF
TRBV7-8	16	TRBJ2-1	CASSPRVLPVRNEQFF
TRBV15	15	TRBJ2-7	CATSRDQASSYEQYF
TRBV7-6	16	TRBJ2-1	CASSLFSGTRYNEQFF
TRBV7-2	17	TRBJ2-1	CASSSRHSGDTYNEQFF
TRBV6-6	15	TRBJ2-3	CASSTGTGGRDTQYF
TRBV5-8	16	TRBJ1-1	CASSFIGGTIDTEAFF
TRBV7-3	15	TRBJ2-3	CASSSRQGRTDTQYF
TRBV7-2	13	TRBJ2-7	CASSLNRGYEQYF
TRBV9	15	TRBJ1-2	CASSERNQGAGGYTF
TRBV7-9	19	TRBJ2-1	CASSLVRLAGALRLNEQFF